This TCR beta chain came from a study of Tregs in tolerant kidney transplant recipients. This table comes from immunoSEQ multiplex PCR, and its TCRdb copy is limited to in-frame clones, with some not included. The data show about 69,000 clones, 85% to 90% seen once. The CDR3 runs 14 residues. The trim removed 4 bases at V and 5 bases at J, leaving 8 bases unmatched. Per germline, CDR1 MNHNY and CDR2 SVGAGI (reference sequence). This receptor was taken from a human donor who received a combined kidney and bone marrow transplant. Material: CD4+ T cells from blood, obtained before the transplant. The V gene is TRBV6-6, the J gene TRBJ2-7; 7 positions agree with TRBD2. The DNA of the CDR3 is TGTGCCAGCAGTTCTGCGGGAGAAGGCAACGAGCAGTACTTC. Protein product: CASSSAGEGNEQYF.